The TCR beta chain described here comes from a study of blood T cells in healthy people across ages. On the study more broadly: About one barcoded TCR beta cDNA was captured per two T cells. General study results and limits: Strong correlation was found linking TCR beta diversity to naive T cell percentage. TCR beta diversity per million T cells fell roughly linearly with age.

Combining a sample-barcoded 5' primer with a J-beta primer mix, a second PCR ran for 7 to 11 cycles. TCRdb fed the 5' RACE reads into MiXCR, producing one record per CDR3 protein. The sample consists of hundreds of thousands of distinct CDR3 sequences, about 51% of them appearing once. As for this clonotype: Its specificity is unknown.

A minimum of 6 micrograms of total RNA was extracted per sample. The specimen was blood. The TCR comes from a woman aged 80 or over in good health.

CDR3: CAISEELAGIYNEQFF. In DNA form, the CDR3 reads TGTGCCATCAGTGAGGAGCTAGCGGGAATCTACAATGAGCAGTTCTTC. This chain links TRBV10-3 with TRBJ2-1, with TRBD2 matching over 9 bases. CDR1 and CDR2 from the germline V gene are ENHRY and SYGVKD. J was trimmed by 3 bases and V by 2 bases; bases with no gene match: 5. This CDR3 comprises 16 residues.